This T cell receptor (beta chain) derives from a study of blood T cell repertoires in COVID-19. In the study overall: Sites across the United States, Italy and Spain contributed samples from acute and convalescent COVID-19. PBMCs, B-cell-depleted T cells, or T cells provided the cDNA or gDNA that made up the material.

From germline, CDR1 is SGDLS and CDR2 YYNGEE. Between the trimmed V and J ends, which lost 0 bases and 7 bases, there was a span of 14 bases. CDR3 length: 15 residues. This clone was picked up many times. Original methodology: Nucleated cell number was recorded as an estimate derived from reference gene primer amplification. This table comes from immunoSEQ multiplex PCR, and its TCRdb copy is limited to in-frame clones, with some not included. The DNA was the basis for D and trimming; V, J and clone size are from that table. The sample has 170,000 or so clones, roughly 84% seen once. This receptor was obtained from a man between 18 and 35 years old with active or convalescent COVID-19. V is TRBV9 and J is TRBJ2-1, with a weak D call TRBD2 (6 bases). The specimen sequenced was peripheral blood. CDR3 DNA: TGTGCCAGCAGCGTAGATGTGGGAGGCGGGAATGAGCAGTTCTTC. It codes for CASSVDVGGGNEQFF.